This T cell receptor (beta chain) came from a study of shared clonotypes between healthy human individuals. Overall study findings and caveats: Researchers found naive subsets generally carried larger estimated richness than memory subsets. Generation of non-shared clonotypes was less probable than generation of clonotypes shared by all four donors.

On this clone: Antigen unknown.

Looked up from germline, CDR1 is SGHRS and CDR2 is YFSETQ. With 4 bases clipped from V and 5 bases from J, the junction kept 3 bases outside the gene matches. CDR3 size: 13 residues. CD45RO negativity and positive selection for CCR7 defined naive CD8 cells, a population that excluded terminally differentiated effector memory CD45RA+ cells. Clones were sequenced by immunoSEQ multiplex PCR, and TCRdb holds only the in-frame ones, with some missing. The sample shows around 650,000 clones, about 95% of them seen only once. Sequencing was performed on naive CD8+ T cells sorted from blood. The TCR was taken from a woman aged 25 to 39 in good health. V gene TRBV5-1 combines with J gene TRBJ2-7, with 10 positions matching TRBD1. The CDR3 sequence: CASSDRGPDEQYF. The DNA of the CDR3 is TGCGCCAGCAGCGACAGGGGGCCGGACGAGCAGTACTTC.